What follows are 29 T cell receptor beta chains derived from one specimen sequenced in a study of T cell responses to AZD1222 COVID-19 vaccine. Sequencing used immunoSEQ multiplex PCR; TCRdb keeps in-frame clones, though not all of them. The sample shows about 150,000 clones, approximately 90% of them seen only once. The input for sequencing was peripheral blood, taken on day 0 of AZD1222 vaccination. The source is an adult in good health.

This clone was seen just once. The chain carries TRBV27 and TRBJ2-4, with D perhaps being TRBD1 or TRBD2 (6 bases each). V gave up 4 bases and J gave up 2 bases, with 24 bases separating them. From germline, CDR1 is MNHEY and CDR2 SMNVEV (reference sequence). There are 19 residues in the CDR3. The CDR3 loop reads CASSSPRRTRGRTKNIQYF. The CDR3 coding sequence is TGTGCCAGCAGTTCCCCGAGGCGGACTCGGGGGCGAACCAAAAACATTCAGTACTTC.

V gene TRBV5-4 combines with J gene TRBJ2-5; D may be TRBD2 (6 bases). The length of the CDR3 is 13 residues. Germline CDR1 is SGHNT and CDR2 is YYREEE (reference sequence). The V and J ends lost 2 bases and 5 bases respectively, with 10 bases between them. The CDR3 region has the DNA TGTGCCAGCAGCTTAAGGAGGGAGGAGACCCAGTACTTC. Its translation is CASSLRREETQYF.

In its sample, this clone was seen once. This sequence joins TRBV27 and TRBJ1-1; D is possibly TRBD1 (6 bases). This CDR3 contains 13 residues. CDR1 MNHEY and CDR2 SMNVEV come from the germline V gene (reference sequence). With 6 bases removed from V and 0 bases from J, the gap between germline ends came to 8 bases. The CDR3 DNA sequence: TGTGCCAGCAGATACAGGGTGAACACTGAAGCTTTCTTT. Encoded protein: CASRYRVNTEAFF.

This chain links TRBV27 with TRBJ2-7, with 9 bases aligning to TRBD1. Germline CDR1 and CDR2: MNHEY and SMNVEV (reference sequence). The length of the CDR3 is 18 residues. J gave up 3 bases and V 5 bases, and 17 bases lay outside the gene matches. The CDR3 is CASSRQGTGTLGFYEQYF. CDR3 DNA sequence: TGTGCCAGCAGTCGACAAGGGACAGGGACATTGGGGTTCTACGAGCAGTACTTC.

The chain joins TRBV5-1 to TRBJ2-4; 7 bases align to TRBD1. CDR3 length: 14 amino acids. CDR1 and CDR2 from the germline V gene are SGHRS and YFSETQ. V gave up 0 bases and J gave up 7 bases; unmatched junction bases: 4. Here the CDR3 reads CASSLAGTENIQYF. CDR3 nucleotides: TGCGCCAGCAGCTTGGCCGGGACAGAGAACATTCAGTACTTC.

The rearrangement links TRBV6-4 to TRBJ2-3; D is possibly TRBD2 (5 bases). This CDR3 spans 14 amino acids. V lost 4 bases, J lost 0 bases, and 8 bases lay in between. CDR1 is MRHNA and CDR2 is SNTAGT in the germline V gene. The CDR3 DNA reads TGTGCCAGCAGTGCTACGGGGAGCACAGATACGCAGTATTTT. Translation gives CASSATGSTDTQYF.

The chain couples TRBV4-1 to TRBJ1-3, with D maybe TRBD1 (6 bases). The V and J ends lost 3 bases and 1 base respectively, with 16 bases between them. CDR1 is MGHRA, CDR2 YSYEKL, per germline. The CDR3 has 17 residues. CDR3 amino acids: CASSHARTGLSGNTIYF. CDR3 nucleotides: TGCGCCAGCAGCCATGCCCGAACAGGGCTATCTGGAAACACCATATATTTT.

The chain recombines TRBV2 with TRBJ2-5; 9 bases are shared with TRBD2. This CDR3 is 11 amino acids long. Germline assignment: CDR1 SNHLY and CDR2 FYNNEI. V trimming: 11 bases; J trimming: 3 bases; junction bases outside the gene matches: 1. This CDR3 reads CAGGGEETQYF. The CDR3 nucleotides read TGTGCCGGCGGGGGGGAAGAGACCCAGTACTTC.

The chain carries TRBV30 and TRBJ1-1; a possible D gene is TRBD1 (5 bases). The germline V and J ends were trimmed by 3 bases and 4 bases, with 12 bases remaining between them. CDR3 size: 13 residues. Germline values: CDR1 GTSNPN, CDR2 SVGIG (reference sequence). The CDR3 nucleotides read TGTGCCTGGAGGTCAGGGAAGGGCACTGAAGCTTTCTTT. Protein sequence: CAWRSGKGTEAFF.

This chain's CDR3 is CASRMTFRGEETQYF. In nucleotides, the CDR3 is TGTGCCAGCAGGATGACGTTCAGGGGGGAGGAGACCCAGTACTTC. This chain connects TRBV6-5 to TRBJ2-5; D perhaps matches TRBD1 (7 bases). The V end was cut by 6 bases, the J end by 5 bases, with 19 bases between. The CDR3 extends over 15 amino acids. CDR1 and CDR2 (germline): MNHEY, SVGAGI.

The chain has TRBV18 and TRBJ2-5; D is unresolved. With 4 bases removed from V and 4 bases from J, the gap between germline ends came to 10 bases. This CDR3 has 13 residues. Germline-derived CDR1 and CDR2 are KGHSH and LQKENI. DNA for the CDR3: TGTGCCAGCTCACGCGGATACGGAGAGACCCAGTACTTC. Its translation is CASSRGYGETQYF.

This chain's CDR3 is CASSYSGQAEKLFF. Written as DNA, the CDR3 is TGTGCCAGCAGTTACTCGGGACAGGCTGAAAAACTGTTTTTT. The V gene is TRBV6-5, the J gene TRBJ1-4; TRBD1 matches at 8 bases. This CDR3 has 14 residues. Per germline, CDR1 MNHEY and CDR2 SVGAGI. Trimming took 0 bases from V and 7 from J; bases not matched to a gene: 1.

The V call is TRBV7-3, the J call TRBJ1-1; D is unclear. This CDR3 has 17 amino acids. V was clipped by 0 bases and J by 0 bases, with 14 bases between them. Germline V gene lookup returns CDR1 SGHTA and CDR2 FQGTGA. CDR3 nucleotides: TGTGCCAGCAGCTTAACAGGGTTCCTACAGATGAACACTGAAGCTTTCTTT. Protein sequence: CASSLTGFLQMNTEAFF.

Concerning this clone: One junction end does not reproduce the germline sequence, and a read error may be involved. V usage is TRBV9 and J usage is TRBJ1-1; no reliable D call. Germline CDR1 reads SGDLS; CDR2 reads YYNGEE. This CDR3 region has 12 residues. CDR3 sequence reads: CASSAAIYKLSF. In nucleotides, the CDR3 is TGTGCCAGCAGCGCCGCCATTTATAAGCTTTCTTTT.

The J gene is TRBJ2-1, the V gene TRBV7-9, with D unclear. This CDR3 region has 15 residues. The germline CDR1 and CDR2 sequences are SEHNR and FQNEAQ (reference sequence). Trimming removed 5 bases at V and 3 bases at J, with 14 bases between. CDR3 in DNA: TGTGCCAGCAGCCAGGACCTTACTTACTACAATGAGCAGTTCTTC. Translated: CASSQDLTYYNEQFF.

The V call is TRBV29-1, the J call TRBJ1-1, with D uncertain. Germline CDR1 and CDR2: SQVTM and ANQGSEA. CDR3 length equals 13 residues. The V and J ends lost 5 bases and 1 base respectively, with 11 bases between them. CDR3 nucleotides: TGCAGCGTTCGTCGGGCGGGGAACACTGAAGCTTTCTTT. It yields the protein CSVRRAGNTEAFF.

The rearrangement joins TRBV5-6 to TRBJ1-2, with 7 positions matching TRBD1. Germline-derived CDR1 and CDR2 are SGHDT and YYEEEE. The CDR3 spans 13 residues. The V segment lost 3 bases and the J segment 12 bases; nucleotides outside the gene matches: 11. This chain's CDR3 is CASSYATGVQDTF. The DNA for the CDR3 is TGTGCCAGCAGCTATGCTACAGGGGTTCAGGACACCTTC.

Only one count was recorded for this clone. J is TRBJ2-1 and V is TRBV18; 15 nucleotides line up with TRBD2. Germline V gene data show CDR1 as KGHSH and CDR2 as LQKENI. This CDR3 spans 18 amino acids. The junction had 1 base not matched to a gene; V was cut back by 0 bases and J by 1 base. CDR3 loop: CASSPPGLAGGSYNEQFF. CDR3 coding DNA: TGTGCCAGCTCACCACCGGGACTAGCGGGGGGATCCTACAATGAGCAGTTCTTC.

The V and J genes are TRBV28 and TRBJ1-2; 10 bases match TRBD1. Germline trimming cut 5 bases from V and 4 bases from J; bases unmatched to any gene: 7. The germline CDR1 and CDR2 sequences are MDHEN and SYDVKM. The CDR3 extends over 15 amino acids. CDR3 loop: CASSRTGGSGYGYTF. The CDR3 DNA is TGTGCCAGCAGTCGGACAGGGGGTAGCGGCTATGGCTACACCTTC.

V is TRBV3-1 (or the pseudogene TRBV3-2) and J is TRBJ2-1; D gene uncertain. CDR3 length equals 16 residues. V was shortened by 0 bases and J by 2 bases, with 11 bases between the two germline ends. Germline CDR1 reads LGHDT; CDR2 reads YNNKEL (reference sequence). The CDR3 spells CASSQELGITYNEQFF. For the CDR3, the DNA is TGTGCCAGCAGCCAAGAGCTAGGCATAACCTACAATGAGCAGTTCTTC.

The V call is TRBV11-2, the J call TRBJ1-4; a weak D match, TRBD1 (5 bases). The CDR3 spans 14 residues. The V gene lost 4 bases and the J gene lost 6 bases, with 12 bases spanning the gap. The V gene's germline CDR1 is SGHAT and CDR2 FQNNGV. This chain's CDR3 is CASSSRRADEKLFF. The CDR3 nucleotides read TGTGCCAGCAGCTCCCGCAGGGCGGATGAAAAACTGTTTTTT.

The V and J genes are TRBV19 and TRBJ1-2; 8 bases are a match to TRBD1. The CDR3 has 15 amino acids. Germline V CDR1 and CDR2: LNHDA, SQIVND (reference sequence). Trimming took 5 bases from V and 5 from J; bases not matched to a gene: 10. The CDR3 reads CASSVTTGASYGYTF. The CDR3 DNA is TGTGCCAGTAGTGTCACGACAGGGGCCTCGTATGGCTACACCTTC.

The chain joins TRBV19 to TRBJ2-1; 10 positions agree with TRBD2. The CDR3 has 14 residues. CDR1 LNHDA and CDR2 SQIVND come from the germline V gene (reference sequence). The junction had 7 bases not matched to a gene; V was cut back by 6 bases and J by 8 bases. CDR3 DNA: TGTGCCAGTAGCAAGCGGGGGGGCGGGTATGAGCAGTTCTTC. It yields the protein CASSKRGGGYEQFF.

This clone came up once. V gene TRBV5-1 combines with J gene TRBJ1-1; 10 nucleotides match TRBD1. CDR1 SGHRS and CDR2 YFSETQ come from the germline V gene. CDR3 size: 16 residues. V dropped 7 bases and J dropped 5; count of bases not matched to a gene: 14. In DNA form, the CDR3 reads TGCGCCAGCCGGGACAGGGGAATTAGGGCGAGGACTGAAGCTTTCTTT. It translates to CASRDRGIRARTEAFF.

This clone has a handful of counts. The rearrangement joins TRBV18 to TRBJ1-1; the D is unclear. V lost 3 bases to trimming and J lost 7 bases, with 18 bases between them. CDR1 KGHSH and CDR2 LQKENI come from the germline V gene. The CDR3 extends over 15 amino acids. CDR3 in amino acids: CASSPRGSRLSEAFF. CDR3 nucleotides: TGTGCCAGCTCACCCCGAGGGTCGAGGTTGAGTGAAGCTTTCTTT.

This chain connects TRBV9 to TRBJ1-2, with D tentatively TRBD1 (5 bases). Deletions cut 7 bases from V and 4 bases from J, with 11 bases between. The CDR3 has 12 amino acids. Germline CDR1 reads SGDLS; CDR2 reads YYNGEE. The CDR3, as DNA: TGTGCCAGCGAGGGCAGGGTCTATGGCTACACCTTC. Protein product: CASEGRVYGYTF.

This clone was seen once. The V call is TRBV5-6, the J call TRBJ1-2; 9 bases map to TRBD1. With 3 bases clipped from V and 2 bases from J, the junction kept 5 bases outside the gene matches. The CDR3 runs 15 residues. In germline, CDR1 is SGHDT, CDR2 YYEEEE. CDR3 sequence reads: CASSWRDRVNYGYTF. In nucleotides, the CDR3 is TGTGCCAGCAGCTGGCGGGACAGGGTAAACTATGGCTACACCTTC.

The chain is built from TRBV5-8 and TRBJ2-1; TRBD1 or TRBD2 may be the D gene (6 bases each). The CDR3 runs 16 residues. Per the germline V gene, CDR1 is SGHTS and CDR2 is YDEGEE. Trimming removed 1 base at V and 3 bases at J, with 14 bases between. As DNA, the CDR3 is TGTGCCAGCAGCTTGTTTACCGGGGGCGTCTACAATGAGCAGTTCTTC. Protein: CASSLFTGGVYNEQFF.

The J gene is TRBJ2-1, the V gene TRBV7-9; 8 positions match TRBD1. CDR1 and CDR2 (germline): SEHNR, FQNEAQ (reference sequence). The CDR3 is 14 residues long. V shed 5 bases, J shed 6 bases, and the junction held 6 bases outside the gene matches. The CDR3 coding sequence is TGTGCCAGCAGCGAGGACAGGGTTAGCAATGAGCAGTTCTTC. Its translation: CASSEDRVSNEQFF. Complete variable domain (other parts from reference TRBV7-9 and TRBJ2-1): DTGVSQNPRHKITKRGQNVTFRCDPISEHNRLYWYRQTLGQGPEFLTYFQNEAQLEKSRLLSDRFSAERPKGSFSTLEIQRTEQGDSAMYLCASSEDRVSNEQFFGPGTRLTVL.